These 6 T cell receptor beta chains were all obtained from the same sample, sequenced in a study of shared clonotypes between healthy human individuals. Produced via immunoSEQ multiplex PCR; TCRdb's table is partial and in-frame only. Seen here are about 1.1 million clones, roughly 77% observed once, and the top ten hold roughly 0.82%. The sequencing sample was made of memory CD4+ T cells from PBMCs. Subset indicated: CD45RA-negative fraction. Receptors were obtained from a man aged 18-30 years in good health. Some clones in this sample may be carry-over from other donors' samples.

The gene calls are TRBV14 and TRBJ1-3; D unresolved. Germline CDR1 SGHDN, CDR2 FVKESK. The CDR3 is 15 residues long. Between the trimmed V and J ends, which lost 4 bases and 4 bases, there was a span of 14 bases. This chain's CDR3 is CASSLLTGLGNTIYF. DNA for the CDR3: TGTGCCAGCAGCCTTTTGACTGGATTGGGAAACACCATATATTTT.

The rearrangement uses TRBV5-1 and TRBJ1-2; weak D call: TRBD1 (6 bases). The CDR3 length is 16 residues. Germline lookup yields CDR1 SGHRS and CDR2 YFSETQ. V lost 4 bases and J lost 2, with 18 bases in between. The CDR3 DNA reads TGCGCCAGCAGCCGGGGGTCCCAGACAGGAAACTATGGCTACACCTTC. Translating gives CASSRGSQTGNYGYTF.

CDR3 DNA sequence: TGTGCCAGCAGTCCCGAGGAGGGCCTGGGAGGCTACACCTTC. Translating gives CASSPEEGLGGYTF. The chain employs TRBV6-4 and TRBJ1-2; D is unresolved. Germline CDR1 MRHNA, CDR2 SNTAGT. The V end was cut by 5 bases, the J end by 8 bases, with 18 bases between. The CDR3 totals 14 residues.

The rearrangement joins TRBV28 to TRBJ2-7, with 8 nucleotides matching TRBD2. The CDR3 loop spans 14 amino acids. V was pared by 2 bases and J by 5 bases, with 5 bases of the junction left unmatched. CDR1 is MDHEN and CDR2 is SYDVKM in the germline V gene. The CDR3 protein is CASSLRSGRDEQYF. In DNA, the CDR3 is TGTGCCAGCAGTTTACGCAGCGGGAGAGACGAGCAGTACTTC.

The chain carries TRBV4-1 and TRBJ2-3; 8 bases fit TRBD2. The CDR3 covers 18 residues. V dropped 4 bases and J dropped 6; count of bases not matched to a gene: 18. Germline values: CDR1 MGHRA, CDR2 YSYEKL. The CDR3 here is CASSRGLIRGGVADTQYF. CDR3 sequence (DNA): TGCGCCAGCAGCCGAGGTTTAATTCGGGGGGGAGTTGCGGATACGCAGTATTTT.

Written as DNA, the CDR3 is TGTGCCAGCAGGCCCACAGGGCGCCTGACGAACACCATATATTTT. Translating it yields CASRPTGRLTNTIYF. The chain couples TRBV28 to TRBJ1-3, with D perhaps TRBD1 (6 bases). V shed 6 bases and J shed 7 bases, with 19 bases lying between them. This CDR3 has 15 residues. Germline CDR1 reads MDHEN; CDR2 reads SYDVKM.